These T cell receptor beta chains were read from a single sample in a study of blood T cells in healthy people across ages. TCRdb re-called the 5' RACE reads with MiXCR, one entry per CDR3 protein. The sample includes hundreds of thousands of distinct CDR3 sequences, 29% of them seen just once. Sequencing was carried out using blood. The receptors stem from a woman at least 80 years old in good health. The conserved cysteine and the conserved F or W are not part of the CDR3 here. A D gene is named only where the DNA matches it firmly.

ASSFPRQGTNQPQH	TRBV2	TRBJ1-5	TRBD1
ASSSTRQAPAKGYT	TRBV11-2	TRBJ1-2	-
ASRPLQPGRAF	TRBV7-2	TRBJ1-1	-
ASSQVSNGYT	TRBV3-1	TRBJ1-2	-
ATSDSRGATGELF	TRBV24-1	TRBJ2-2	TRBD2
AISTGQGDYGYT	TRBV10-3	TRBJ1-2	TRBD1
ASSPFDSNQPQH	TRBV18	TRBJ1-5	-
SARPHRGGEDSPLH	TRBV20-1	TRBJ1-6	-
SASGQGPNQPQH	TRBV20-1	TRBJ1-5	TRBD1
ATRTGTEYNEQF	TRBV5-1	TRBJ2-1	-
ASLGRLVNIRY	TRBV12-3/TRBV12-4	TRBJ2-4	-
ASSPTRLAYEQY	TRBV27	TRBJ2-7	-
ASSLADSRGGYNEQF	TRBV7-2	TRBJ2-1	TRBD2
ASRIQGTGSSYEQY	TRBV5-1	-	TRBD1